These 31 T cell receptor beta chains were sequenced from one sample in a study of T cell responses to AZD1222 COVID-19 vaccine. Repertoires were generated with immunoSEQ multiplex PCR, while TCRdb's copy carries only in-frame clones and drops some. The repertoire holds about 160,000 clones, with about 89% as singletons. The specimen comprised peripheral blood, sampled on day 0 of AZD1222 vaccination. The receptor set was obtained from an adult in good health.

DNA for the CDR3: TGTGCCACCAGTGTCCCCGGTGGGACCCAGTACTTC. Residues: CATSVPGGTQYF. This chain connects TRBV24-1 to TRBJ2-5; D is uncertain. The CDR3 has 12 residues. Trimming removed 5 bases at V and 7 bases at J, with 10 bases between. Germline CDR1 KGHDR, CDR2 SFDVKD.

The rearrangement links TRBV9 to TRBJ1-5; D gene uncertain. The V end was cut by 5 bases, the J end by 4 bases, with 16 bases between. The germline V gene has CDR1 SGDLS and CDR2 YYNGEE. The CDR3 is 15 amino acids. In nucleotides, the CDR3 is TGTGCCAGCAGACCCCGGGCTGCTGGGAATCAGCCCCAGCATTTT. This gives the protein CASRPRAAGNQPQHF.

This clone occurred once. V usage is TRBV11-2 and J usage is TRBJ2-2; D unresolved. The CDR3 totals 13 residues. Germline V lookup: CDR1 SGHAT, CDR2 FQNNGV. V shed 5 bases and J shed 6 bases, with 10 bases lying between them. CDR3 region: CASSEYIAGELFF. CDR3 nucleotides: TGTGCCAGCAGCGAGTACATCGCCGGGGAGCTGTTTTTT. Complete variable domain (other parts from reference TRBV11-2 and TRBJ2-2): EAGVAQSPRYKIIEKRQSVAFWCNPISGHATLYWYQQILGQGPKLLIQFQNNGVVDDSQLPKDRFSAERLKGVDSTLKIQPAKLEDSAVYLCASSEYIAGELFFGEGSRLTVL.

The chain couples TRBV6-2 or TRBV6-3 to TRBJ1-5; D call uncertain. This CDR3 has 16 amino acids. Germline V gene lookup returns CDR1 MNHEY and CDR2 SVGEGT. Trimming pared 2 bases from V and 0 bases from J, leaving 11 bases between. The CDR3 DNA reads TGTGCCAGCAGTTACCGGACCGAAAATAGCAATCAGCCCCAGCATTTT. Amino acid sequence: CASSYRTENSNQPQHF.

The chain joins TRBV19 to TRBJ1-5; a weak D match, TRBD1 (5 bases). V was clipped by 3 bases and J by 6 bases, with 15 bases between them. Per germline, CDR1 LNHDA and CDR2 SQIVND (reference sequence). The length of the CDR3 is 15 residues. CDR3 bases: TGTGCCAGTAGTATGCCTTGGGGGGGAGGTCAGCCCCAGCATTTT. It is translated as CASSMPWGGGQPQHF.

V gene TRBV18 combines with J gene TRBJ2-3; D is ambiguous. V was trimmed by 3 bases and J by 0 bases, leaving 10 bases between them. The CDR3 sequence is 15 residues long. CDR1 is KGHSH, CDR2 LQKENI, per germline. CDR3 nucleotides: TGTGCCAGCTCACCCGACGGCGGCAGCACAGATACGCAGTATTTT. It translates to CASSPDGGSTDTQYF.

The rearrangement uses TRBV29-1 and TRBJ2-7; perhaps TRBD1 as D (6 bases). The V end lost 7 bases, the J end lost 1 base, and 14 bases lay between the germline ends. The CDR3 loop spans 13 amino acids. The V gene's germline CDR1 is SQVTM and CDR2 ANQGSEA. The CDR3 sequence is CSAAGERSYEQYF. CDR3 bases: TGCAGCGCCGCAGGGGAGCGTTCCTACGAGCAGTACTTC.

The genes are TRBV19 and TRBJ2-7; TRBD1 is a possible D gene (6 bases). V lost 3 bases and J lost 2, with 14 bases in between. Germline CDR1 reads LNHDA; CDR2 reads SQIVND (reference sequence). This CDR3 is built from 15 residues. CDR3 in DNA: TGTGCCAGTAGTATTCTCCAGGGGAACGCCTACGAGCAGTACTTC. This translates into CASSILQGNAYEQYF.

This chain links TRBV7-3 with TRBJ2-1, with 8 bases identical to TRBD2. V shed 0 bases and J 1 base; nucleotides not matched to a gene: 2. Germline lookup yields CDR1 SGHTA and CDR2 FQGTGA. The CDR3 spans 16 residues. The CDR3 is CASSLTAGDSYNEQFF. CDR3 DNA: TGTGCCAGCAGCTTAACAGCGGGAGATTCCTACAATGAGCAGTTCTTC.

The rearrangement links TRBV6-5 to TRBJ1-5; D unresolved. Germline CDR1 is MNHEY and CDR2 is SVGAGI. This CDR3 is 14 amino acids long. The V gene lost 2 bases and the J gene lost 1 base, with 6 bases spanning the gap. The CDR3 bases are TGTGCCAGCAGTTACCCGGAAAGCAATCAGCCCCAGCATTTT. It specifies CASSYPESNQPQHF.

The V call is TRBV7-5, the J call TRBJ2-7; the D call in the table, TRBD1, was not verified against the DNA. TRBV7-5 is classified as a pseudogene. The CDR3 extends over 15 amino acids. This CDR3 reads CARSRTGTGTYEQYF. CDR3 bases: TGTGCCAGAAGCCGAACCGGGACAGGTACCTACGAGCAGTACTTC.

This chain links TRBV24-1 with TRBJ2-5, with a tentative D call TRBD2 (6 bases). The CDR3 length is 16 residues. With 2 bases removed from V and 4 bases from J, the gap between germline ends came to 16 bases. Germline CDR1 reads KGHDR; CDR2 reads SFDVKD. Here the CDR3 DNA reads TGTGCCACCAGTGATTATTCCGTGGGGGGTGGAGAGACCCAGTACTTC. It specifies CATSDYSVGGGETQYF.

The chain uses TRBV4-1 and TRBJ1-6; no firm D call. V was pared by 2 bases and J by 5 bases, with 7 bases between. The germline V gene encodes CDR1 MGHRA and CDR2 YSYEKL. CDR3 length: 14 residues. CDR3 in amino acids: CASSQLTDNSPLHF. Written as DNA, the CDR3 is TGCGCCAGCAGCCAATTGACGGATAATTCACCCCTCCACTTT.

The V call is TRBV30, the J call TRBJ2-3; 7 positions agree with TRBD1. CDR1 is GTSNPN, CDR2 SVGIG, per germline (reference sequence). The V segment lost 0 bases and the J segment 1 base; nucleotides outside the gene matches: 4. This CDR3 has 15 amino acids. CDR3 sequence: CAWSVRGGGTDTQYF. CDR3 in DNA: TGTGCCTGGAGTGTTAGAGGGGGCGGCACAGATACGCAGTATTTT.

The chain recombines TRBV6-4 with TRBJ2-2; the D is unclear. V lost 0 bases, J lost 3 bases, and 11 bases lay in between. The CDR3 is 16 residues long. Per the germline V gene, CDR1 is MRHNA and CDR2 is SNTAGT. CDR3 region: CASSDSVGIDTGELFF. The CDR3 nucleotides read TGTGCCAGCAGTGACTCGGTGGGAATCGACACCGGGGAGCTGTTTTTT.

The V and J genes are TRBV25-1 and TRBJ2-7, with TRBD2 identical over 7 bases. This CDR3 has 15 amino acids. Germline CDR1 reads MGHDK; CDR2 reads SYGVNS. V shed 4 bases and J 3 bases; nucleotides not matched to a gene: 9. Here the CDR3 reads CASSALGGTGYEQYF. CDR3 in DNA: TGTGCCAGCAGTGCCTTGGGGGGGACCGGCTACGAGCAGTACTTC.

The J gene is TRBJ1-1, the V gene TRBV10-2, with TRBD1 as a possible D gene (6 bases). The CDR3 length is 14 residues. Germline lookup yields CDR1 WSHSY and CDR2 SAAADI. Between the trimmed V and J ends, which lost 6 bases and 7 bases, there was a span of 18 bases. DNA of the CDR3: TGCGCCAGCAGCCCTTTAGGGGGAAGGGGTGAAGCTTTCTTT. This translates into CASSPLGGRGEAFF.

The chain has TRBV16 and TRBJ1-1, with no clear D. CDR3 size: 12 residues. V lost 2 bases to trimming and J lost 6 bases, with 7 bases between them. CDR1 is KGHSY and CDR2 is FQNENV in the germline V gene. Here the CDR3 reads CASSQTKAEAFF. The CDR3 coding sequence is TGTGCCAGCAGCCAAACCAAGGCTGAAGCTTTCTTT.

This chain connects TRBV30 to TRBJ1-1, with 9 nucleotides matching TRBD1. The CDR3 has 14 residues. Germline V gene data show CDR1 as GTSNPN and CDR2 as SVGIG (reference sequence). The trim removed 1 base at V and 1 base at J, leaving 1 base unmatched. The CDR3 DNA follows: TGTGCCTGGAGTGAGGGACAGGGGAACACTGAAGCTTTCTTT. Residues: CAWSEGQGNTEAFF.

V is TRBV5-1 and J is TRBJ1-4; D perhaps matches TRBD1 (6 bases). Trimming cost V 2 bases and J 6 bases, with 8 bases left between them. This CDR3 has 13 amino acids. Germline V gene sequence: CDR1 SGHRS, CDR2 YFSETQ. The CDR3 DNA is TGCGCCAGCAGCTTCTCAGGGGATGAAAAACTGTTTTTT. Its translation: CASSFSGDEKLFF.

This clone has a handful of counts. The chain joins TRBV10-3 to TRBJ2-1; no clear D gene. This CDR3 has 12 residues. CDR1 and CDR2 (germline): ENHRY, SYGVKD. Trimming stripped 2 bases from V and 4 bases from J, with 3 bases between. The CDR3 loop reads CAISEGYNEQFF. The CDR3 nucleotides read TGTGCCATCAGTGAGGGGTACAATGAGCAGTTCTTC.

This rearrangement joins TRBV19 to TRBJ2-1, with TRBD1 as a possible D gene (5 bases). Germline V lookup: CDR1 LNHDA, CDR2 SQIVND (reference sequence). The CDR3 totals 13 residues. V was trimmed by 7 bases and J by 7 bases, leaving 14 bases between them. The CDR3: CASTRQGINEQFF. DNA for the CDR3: TGTGCCAGTACGCGGCAGGGCATAAATGAGCAGTTCTTC.

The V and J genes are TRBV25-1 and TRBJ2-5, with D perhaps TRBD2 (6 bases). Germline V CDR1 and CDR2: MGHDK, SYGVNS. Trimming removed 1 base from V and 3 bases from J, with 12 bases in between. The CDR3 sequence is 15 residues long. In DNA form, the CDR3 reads TGTGCCAGCAGTGAATTAGGAGGGACTGAAGAGACCCAGTACTTC. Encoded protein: CASSELGGTEETQYF.

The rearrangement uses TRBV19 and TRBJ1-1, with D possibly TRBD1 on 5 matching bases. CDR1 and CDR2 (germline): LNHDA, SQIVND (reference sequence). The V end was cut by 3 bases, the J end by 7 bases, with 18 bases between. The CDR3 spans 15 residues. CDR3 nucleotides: TGTGCCAGTAGTATTGGAGGGGCCAGGGATGTTGAAGCTTTCTTT. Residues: CASSIGGARDVEAFF.

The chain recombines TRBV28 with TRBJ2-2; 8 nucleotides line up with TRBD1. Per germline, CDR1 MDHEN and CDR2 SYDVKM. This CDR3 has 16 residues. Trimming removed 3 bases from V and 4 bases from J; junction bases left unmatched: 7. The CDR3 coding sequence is TGTGCCAGCAGTTTTTCCGACAGGGGAGTCACCGGGGAGCTGTTTTTT. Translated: CASSFSDRGVTGELFF.

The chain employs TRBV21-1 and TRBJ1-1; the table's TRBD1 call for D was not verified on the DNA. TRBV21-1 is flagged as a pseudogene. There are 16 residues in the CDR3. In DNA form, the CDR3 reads TGTGCCAGCAGCAATTATTCCAGGGCTATGAACACTGAAGCTTTCTTT. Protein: CASSNYSRAMNTEAFF.

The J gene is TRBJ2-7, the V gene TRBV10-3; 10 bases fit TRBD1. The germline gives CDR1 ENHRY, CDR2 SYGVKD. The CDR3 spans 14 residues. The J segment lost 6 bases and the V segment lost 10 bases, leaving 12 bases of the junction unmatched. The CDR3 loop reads CATLPGTGAFEQYF. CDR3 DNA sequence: TGTGCCACCTTACCCGGGACAGGGGCGTTCGAGCAGTACTTC.

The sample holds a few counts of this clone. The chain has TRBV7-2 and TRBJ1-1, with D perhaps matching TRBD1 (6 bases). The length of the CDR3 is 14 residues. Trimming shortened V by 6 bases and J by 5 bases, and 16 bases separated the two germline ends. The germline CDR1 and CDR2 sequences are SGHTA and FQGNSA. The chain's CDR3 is CASSFRRGGTEAFF. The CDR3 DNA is TGTGCCAGCAGTTTCCGCAGGGGAGGGACTGAAGCTTTCTTT.

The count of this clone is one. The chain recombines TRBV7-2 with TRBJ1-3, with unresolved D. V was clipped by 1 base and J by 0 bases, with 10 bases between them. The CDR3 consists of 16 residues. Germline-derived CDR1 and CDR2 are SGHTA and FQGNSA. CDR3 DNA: TGTGCCAGCAGCTTAGTTGGCACGAGCTCTGGAAACACCATATATTTT. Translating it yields CASSLVGTSSGNTIYF.

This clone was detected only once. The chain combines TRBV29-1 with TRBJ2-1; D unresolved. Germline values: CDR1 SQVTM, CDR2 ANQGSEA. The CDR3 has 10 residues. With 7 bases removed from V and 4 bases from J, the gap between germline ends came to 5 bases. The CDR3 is CSALYNEQFF. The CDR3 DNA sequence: TGCAGCGCCCTTTACAATGAGCAGTTCTTC.

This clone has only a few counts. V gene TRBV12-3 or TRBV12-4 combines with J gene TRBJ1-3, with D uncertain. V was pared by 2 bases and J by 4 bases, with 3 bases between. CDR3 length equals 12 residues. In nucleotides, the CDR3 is TGTGCCAGCAGTTTACAGGGAAACACCATATATTTT. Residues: CASSLQGNTIYF.